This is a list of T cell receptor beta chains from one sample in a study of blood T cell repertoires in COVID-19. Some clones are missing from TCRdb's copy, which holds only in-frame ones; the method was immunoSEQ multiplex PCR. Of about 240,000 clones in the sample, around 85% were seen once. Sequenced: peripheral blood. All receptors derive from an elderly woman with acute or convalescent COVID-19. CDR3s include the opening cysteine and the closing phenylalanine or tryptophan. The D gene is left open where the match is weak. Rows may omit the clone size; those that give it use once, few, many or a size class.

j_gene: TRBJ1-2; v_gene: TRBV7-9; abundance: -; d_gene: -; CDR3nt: TGTGCCAGCAGCCCCGGGAACAGTTGGTATGGCTACACCTTC; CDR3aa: CASSPGNSWYGYTF
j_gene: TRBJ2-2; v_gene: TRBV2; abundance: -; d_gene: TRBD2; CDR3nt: TGTGCCAGCAGTGGGTGGCGTAGCGGGGGCCCGAACACCGGGGAGCTGTTTTTT; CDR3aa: CASSGWRSGGPNTGELFF
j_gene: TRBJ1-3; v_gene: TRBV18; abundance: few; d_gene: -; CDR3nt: TGTGCCAGCTCACCGGACAGAGCCTCTGGAAACACCATATATTTT; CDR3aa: CASSPDRASGNTIYF
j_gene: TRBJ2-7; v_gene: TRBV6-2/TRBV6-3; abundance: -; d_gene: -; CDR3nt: TGTGCCAGCAGTTACGAAGGTGGGCAGCCCTACGAGCAGTACTTC; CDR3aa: CASSYEGGQPYEQYF
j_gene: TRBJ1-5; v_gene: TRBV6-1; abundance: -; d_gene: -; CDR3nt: TGTGCCAGCAGTGAAGATGGACAGATGCTTCTCCAGCCCCAGCATTTT; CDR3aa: CASSEDGQMLLQPQHF
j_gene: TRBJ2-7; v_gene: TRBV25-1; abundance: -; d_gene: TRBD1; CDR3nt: TGTGCCAGCAGTGAATCTATCCCGGGACAGGGGGCCTACGAGCAGTACTTC; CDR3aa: CASSESIPGQGAYEQYF
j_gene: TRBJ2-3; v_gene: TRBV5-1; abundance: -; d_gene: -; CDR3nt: TGCGCCAGCAGCTTGGTGTTGGCAACAGATACGCAGTATTTT; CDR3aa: CASSLVLATDTQYF
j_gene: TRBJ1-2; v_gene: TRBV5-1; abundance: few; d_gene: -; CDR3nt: TGCGCCAGCAGCTTGGGTACGCAGGGATATGGCTACACCTTC; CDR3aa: CASSLGTQGYGYTF
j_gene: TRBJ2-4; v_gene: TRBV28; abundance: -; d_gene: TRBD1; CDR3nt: TGTGCCAGCAGTTTCACCACGGGACAGGGAAACATTCAGTACTTC; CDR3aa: CASSFTTGQGNIQYF
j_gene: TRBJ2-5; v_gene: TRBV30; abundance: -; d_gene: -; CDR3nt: TGTGCCTGGACACACAGCCGGCAAGAGACCCAGTACTTC; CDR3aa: CAWTHSRQETQYF
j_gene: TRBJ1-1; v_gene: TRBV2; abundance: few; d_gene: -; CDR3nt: TGTGCCAGCAGGACAACGATGAACACTGAAGCTTTCTTT; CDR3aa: CASRTTMNTEAFF
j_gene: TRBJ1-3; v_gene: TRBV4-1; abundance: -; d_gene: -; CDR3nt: TGCGCCAGCAGCCAAGCGGGTCGCTCTGGAAACACCATATATTTT; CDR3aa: CASSQAGRSGNTIYF
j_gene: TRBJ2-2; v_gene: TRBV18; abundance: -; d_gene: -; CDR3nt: TGTGCCAGCTCACCGGACAGTTCCGGGGAGCTGTTTTTT; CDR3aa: CASSPDSSGELFF
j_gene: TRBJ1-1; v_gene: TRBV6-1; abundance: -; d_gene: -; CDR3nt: TGTGCCAGCAGTGAAAGGGACAAGAAATGGGGTTTCTTT; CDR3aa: CASSERDKKWGFF
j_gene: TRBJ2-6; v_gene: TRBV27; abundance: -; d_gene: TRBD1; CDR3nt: TGTGCCAGCAGTCTTAGTAGGGGGGACAGGGTTAGCTCTGGGGCCAACGTCCTGACTTTC; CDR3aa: CASSLSRGDRVSSGANVLTF
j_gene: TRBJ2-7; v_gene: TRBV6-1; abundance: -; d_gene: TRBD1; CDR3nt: TGTGCCAGCAGCCGACTGAGGGACAGTATTTACGAGCAGTACTTC; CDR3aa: CASSRLRDSIYEQYF
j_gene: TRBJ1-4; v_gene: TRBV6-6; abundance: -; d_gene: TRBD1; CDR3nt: TGTGCCAGCAGTTACTCTTCGACAGGGTTGTCTGAAAAACTGTTTTTT; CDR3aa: CASSYSSTGLSEKLFF
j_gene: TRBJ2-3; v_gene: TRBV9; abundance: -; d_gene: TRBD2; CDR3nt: TGTGCCAGCAGCGTAACGGGACTAGCCCCAGATACGCAGTATTTT; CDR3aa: CASSVTGLAPDTQYF
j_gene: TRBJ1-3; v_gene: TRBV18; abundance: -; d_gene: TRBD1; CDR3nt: TGTGCCAGCTCACTACACGAATCCGGGACAGGGGTTGGAAACACCATATATTTT; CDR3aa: CASSLHESGTGVGNTIYF
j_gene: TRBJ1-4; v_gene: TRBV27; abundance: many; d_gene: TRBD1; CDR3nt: TGTGCCAGCAGTCCGCCCCGACAGGGGAGATATGAAAAACTGTTTTTT; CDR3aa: CASSPPRQGRYEKLFF
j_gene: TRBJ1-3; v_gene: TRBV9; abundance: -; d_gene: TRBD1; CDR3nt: TGTGCCAGCAGCGCTAGACAGGGACGAAACACCATATATTTT; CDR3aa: CASSARQGRNTIYF
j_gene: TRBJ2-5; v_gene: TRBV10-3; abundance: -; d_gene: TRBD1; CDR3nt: TGTGCCATCAGCTCCGGGACAGGGGGGGAGACCCAGTACTTC; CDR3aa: CAISSGTGGETQYF
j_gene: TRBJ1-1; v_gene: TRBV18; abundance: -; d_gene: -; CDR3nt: TGTGCCAGCTCACGAGGACTTAACACTGAAGCTTTCTTT; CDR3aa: CASSRGLNTEAFF
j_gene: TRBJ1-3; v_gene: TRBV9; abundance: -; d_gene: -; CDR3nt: TGTGCCAGCAGCGGGCCCCGCAGGGGAAACACCATATATTTT; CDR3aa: CASSGPRRGNTIYF
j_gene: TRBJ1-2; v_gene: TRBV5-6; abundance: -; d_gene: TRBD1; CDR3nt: TGTGCCAGCAGCTTGGAGACAGGGAAGTTGGGTGGCTACACCTTC; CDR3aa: CASSLETGKLGGYTF
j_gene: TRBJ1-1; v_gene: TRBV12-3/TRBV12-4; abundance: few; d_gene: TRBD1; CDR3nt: TGTGCCAGCAGTTTTTTGGGACAGGGGTCGGCTTTCTTT; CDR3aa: CASSFLGQGSAFF
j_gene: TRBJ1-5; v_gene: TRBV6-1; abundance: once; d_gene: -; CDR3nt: TGTGCCAGCAGTGAAAGGGGGTGGGATCAGCCCCAGCATTTT; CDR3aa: CASSERGWDQPQHF
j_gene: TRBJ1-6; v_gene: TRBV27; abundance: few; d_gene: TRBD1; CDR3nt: TGTGCCAGCAGACAGGGGGCCTCCTATAATTCACCCCTCCACTTT; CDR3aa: CASRQGASYNSPLHF
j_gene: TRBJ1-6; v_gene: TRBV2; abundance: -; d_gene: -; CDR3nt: TGTGCCAGCACCGGGATCTCCAGGGGAATAACACCCCTCCACTTT; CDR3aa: CASTGISRGITPLHF
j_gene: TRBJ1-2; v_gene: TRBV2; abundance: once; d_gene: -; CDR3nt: TGTGCCAGCAGTGAACGTTTCTATGGCTACACCTTC; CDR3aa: CASSERFYGYTF
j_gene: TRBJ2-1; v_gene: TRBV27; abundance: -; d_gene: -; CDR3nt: TGTGCCAGCAGTTTCAGCGGGTCGGGGTACAATGAGCAGTTCTTC; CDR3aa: CASSFSGSGYNEQFF
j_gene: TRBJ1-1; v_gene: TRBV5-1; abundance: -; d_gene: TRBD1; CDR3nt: TGCGCCAGCAGCTTGGAGGGGACAGGGGGCCAAGCTTTCTTT; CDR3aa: CASSLEGTGGQAFF
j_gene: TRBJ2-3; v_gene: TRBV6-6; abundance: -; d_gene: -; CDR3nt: TGTGCCAGCAGCCCAACAGGGCCCACAGATACGCAGTATTTT; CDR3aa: CASSPTGPTDTQYF
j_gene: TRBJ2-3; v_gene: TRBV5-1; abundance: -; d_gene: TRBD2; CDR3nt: TGCGCCAGCAGCCTCCTTACGGGGGGGGCAGATACGCAGTATTTT; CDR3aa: CASSLLTGGADTQYF
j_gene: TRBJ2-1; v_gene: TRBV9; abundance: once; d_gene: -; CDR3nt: TGTGCCAGCAGCCCCCGTAGGGGGTATACCTACAATGAGCAGTTCTTC; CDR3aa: CASSPRRGYTYNEQFF
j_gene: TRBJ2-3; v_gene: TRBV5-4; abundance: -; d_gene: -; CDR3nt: TGTGCCAGCAGCCGTCCCAGGGGAGCGGAGGCGGATACGCAGTATTTT; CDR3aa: CASSRPRGAEADTQYF
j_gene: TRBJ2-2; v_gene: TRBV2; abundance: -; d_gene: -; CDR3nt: TGTGCCAGCCGGCCAGAGGGTGACACCGGGGAGCTGTTTTTT; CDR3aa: CASRPEGDTGELFF
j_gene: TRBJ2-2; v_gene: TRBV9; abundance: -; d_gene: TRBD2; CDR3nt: TGTGCCAGCAGCGTAGGACTAGCGGGGAGCGCGAGCGCCGGGGAGCTGTTTTTT; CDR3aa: CASSVGLAGSASAGELFF
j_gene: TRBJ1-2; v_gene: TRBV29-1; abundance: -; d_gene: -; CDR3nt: TGCAGCGTTGGCGTCGGGCAGGGGCTTGGCTACACCTTC; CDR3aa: CSVGVGQGLGYTF
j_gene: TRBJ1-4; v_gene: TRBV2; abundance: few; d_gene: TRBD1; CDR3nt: TGTGCCAGCAGGACAGGGCGGAATGAAAAACTGTTTTTT; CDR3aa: CASRTGRNEKLFF
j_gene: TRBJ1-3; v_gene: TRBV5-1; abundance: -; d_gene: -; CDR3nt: TGCGCCAGCAGTGAAGCGGGGGTCGCCTCTGGAAACACCATATATTTT; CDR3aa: CASSEAGVASGNTIYF
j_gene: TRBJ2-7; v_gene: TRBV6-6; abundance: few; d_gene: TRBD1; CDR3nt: TGTGCCAGCAGCCCCCGCCGGGACAGCTACGAGCAGTACTTC; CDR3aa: CASSPRRDSYEQYF
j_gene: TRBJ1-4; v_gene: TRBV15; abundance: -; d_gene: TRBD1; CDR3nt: TGTGCCACCAGCCAGACAGGGGGCCGTGAAAAACTGTTTTTT; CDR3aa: CATSQTGGREKLFF
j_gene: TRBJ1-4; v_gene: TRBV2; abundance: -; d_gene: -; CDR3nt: TGTGCCAGCACCGAAGGAGGGGGGGCAAATGAAAAACTGTTTTTT; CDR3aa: CASTEGGGANEKLFF
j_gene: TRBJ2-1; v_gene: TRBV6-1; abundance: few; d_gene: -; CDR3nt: TGTGCCAGCAGTGAACGTCGGTCCTACAATGAGCAGTTCTTC; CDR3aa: CASSERRSYNEQFF
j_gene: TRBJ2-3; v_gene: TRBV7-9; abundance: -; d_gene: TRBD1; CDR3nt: TGTGCCAGCAGCTTAGGGCTGACAGGGCTGACAGATACGCAGTATTTT; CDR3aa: CASSLGLTGLTDTQYF
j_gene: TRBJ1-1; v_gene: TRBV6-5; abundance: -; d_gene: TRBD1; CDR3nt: TGTGCCAGCATCGGACAGGGAGTCCGCACTGAAGCTTTCTTT; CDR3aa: CASIGQGVRTEAFF